This paragraph covers one TCR beta chain sequence. Its antigen is currently unknown. This CDR3 is 17 amino acids long. CDR1 and CDR2 (germline): LNHDA, SQIVND (reference sequence). The junction had 14 bases not matched to a gene; V was cut back by 4 bases and J by 9 bases. Assay: immunoSEQ multiplex PCR; the TCRdb copy retains only in-frame clones and omits some. The sample holds some 80,000 clones, about nine tenths seen once. The data were obtained in a study of OX40 agonist ivuxolimab in advanced cancers. Findings and caveats of the study: Normalized T-cell clonal expansion was also low in some nonresponders.

The input for sequencing was CD4+ or CD8+ T cells sorted from blood, taken in a trial of the OX40 agonist ivuxolimab. The sequence was obtained from an adult with an advanced solid tumor such as melanoma, head and neck, liver or kidney cancer. The V call is TRBV19, the J call TRBJ2-1; 11 positions match TRBD2. CDR3 protein: CASSTETTSGSWGEQFF. CDR3 DNA sequence: TGTGCCAGTAGTACAGAAACCACTAGCGGGAGTTGGGGTGAGCAGTTCTTC.